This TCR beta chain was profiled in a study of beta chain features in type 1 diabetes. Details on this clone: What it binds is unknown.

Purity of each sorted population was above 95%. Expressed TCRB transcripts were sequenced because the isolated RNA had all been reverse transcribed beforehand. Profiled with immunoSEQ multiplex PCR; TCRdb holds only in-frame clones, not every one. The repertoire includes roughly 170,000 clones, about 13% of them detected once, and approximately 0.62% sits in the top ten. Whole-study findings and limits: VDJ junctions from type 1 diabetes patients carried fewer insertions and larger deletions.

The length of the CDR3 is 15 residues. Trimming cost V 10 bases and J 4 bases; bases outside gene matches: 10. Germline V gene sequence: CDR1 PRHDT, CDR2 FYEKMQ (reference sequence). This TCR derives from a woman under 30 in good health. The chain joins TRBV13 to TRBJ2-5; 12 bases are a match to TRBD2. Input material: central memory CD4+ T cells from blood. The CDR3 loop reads CATKRLAGDGETQYF. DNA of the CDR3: TGTGCCACAAAACGACTAGCGGGAGATGGAGAGACCCAGTACTTC.